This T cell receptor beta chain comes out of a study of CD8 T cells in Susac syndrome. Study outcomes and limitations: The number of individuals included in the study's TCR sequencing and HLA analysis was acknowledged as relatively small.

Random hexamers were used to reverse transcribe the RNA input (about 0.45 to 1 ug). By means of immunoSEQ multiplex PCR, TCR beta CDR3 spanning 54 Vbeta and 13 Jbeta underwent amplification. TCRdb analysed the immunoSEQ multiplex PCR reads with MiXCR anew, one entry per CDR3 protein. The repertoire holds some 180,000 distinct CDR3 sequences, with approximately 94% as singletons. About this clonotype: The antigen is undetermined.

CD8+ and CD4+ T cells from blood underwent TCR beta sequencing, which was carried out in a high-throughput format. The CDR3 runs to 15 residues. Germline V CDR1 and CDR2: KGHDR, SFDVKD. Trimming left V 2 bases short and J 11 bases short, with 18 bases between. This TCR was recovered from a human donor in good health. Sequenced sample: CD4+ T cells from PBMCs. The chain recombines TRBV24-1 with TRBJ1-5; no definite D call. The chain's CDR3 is CATSDSRVGGKSQHF. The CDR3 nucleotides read TGTGCCACCAGTGATTCGAGGGTAGGCGGAAAGTCCCAGCATTTT.